The next 10 T cell receptor beta chains were all read from a single sample in a study of regulatory T cells in long-lasting Graves disease. Time point specified: newly diagnosed GD, antithyroid drugs for less than 3 months. Generation of the TCR library employed RNA extracted from PBMCs. Researchers made TCR beta libraries by using iRepertoire HTBI primers and running Arm-PCR on CDR3 regions. In TCRdb, the multiplex PCR reads were re-called with MiXCR into one record per CDR3 protein. The data hold roughly 380,000 distinct CDR3 sequences, with about 14% observed a single time. The source material was peripheral blood mononuclear cells (PBMCs), sampled at new diagnosis, from a patient treated with antithyroid drugs. The receptors originated from a female donor with Graves disease.

This clonotype was detected a few times. The chain links TRBV19 to TRBJ2-1, with D tentatively TRBD1 or TRBD2 (5 bases each). The V and J ends lost 3 bases and 5 bases respectively, with 14 bases between them. Germline CDR1 reads LNHDA; CDR2 reads SQIVND (reference sequence). The CDR3 is 15 residues long. The CDR3 reads CASSIGVGGHNEQFF. Here the CDR3 DNA reads TGTGCCAGTAGTATTGGAGTTGGGGGTCACAATGAGCAGTTCTTC.

This clonotype was counted at least ten times. The chain employs TRBV10-3 and TRBJ2-2; unclear D gene. Germline V gene lookup returns CDR1 ENHRY and CDR2 SYGVKD. The CDR3 is 16 residues long. The V and J ends lost 4 bases and 5 bases respectively, with 17 bases between them. The CDR3 DNA follows: TGTGCCATCAGTGCGTCTGATGGGCGTTTAACCGGGGAGCTGTTTTTT. Amino acid sequence: CAISASDGRLTGELFF.

This clonotype occurred a few times. The chain carries TRBV20-1 and TRBJ1-2; D is uncertain. The CDR3 totals 13 residues. Per the germline V gene, CDR1 is DFQATT and CDR2 is SNEGSKA (reference sequence). Trimming stripped 6 bases from V and 4 bases from J, with 15 bases between. The CDR3 is CSARGALVYGYTF. The DNA of the CDR3 is TGCAGTGCCCGAGGAGCGCTAGTCTATGGCTACACCTTC.

Comments on this clonotype: A much larger clone lies a single base off, so this may be a read error. This chain uses TRBV13 with TRBJ2-1; D remains unclear. CDR1 is PRHDT, CDR2 FYEKMQ, per germline (reference sequence). Trimming took 5 bases from V and 3 from J, leaving 11 bases between them. CDR3 length: 14 amino acids. As DNA, the CDR3 is TGTGCCAGCAGCCCCCAACCCGGCTACAATGAGCAGTTCTTC. Translation gives CASSPQPGYNEQFF. The entire variable domain, with the rest obtained from reference TRBV13 and TRBJ2-1, is as follows: AAGVIQSPRHLIKEKRETATLKCYPIPRHDTVYWYQQGPGQDPQFLISFYEKMQSDKGSIPDRFSAQQFSDYHSELNMSSLELGDSALYFCASSPQPGYNEQFFGPGTRLTVL.

For this clonotype: This likely traces to a read error, being one base from a far larger clone. This chain uses TRBV20-1 with TRBJ2-5; 7 nucleotides match TRBD2. From germline, CDR1 is DFQATT and CDR2 SNEGSKA (reference sequence). CDR3 size: 18 residues. The ends lost 0 bases at V and 11 bases at J; junction bases unmatched: 24. CDR3 nucleotides: TGCAGTGCTAGAGATCGGCGAGTAGGGCTAGCGGCCTACAATGAGCAGTACTTC. This sequence encodes CSARDRRVGLAAYNEQYF.

In regard to this clonotype: A much more abundant neighbour one base away suggests this may be a read error. The chain carries TRBV7-9 and TRBJ1-5; unclear D gene. This CDR3 is 17 amino acids long. The germline CDR1 and CDR2 sequences are SEHNR and FQNEAQ (reference sequence). The CDR3 region is CASSPPPVFGLNRPQHF. As DNA, the CDR3 is TGTGCCAGCAGCCCCCCCCCGGTTTTCGGGCTTAATCGGCCCCAGCATTTT.

This clonotype was detected ten times or more. This chain uses TRBV7-9 with TRBJ1-2; TRBD1 agrees at 9 bases. Germline trimming cut 6 bases from V and 5 bases from J; bases unmatched to any gene: 13. Per the germline V gene, CDR1 is SEHNR and CDR2 is FQNEAQ (reference sequence). The CDR3 is 16 amino acids. The CDR3 region is CASRQIWTGDVYGYTF. In nucleotides, the CDR3 is TGTGCCAGCAGGCAGATATGGACAGGGGACGTTTATGGCTACACCTTC.

This clonotype came up many times. The CDR3 bases are TGTGCCAGCAGTTTATTGGGACAGGGGAACACTGAAGCTTTCTTT. Residues: CASSLLGQGNTEAFF. V gene TRBV27 combines with J gene TRBJ1-1, with 9 bases that match TRBD1. The germline gives CDR1 MNHEY, CDR2 SMNVEV (reference sequence). CDR3 length equals 15 residues. Losses at the gene ends were 1 base for V and 1 base for J; bases not matched to a gene: 1.

This clonotype was found a few times. The chain is built from TRBV29-1 and TRBJ1-3, with D possibly matching TRBD1 (5 bases). This CDR3 region has 14 residues. The V end lost 4 bases, the J end lost 4 bases, and 14 bases lay between the germline ends. CDR1 and CDR2 (germline): SQVTM, ANQGSEA. CDR3 DNA sequence: TGCAGCGTTGGACGGGGCCCCGAAGGAAACACCATATATTTT. Its translation is CSVGRGPEGNTIYF.

This clonotype was seen only a few times. The rearrangement joins TRBV19 to TRBJ2-1; the match to TRBD2 covers 13 bases. CDR3 size: 17 residues. From germline, CDR1 is LNHDA and CDR2 SQIVND (reference sequence). With V trimmed by 4 bases and J by 3 bases, 6 bases remained unmatched. CDR3 coding DNA: TGTGCCAGTAGTACGTGGACTAGCGGGGGTTACTACAATGAGCAGTTCTTC. Amino acids: CASSTWTSGGYYNEQFF.